This note documents a single TCR beta chain sequence. The target antigen is unknown. These data are taken from a study of cytomegalovirus exposure and HLA in healthy donors. PCR was performed using 60 Vbeta and 13 Jbeta primers. Data came from immunoSEQ multiplex PCR; TCRdb stores just in-frame clones and leaves some out. The profile covers 130,000 or so clones, with roughly 73% appearing a single time and 3.3% taken by the ten largest. The study, taken as a whole, reports: In a later analysis, V- and J-gene trimming of beta chains associated with a DCLRE1C missense variant, replicated independently.

V was shortened by 0 bases and J by 14 bases, with 8 bases between the two germline ends. The length of the CDR3 is 12 residues. Looked up from germline, CDR1 is KGHSH and CDR2 is LQKENI. The sequencing sample was made of PBMCs. The rearrangement joins TRBV18 to TRBJ1-6; D is ambiguous. This receptor was identified in a man aged 35 to 55 in good health and CMV-seronegative. The CDR3: CASSPPGGSLHF. As DNA, the CDR3 is TGTGCCAGCTCACCACCGGGAGGGTCCCTCCACTTT.